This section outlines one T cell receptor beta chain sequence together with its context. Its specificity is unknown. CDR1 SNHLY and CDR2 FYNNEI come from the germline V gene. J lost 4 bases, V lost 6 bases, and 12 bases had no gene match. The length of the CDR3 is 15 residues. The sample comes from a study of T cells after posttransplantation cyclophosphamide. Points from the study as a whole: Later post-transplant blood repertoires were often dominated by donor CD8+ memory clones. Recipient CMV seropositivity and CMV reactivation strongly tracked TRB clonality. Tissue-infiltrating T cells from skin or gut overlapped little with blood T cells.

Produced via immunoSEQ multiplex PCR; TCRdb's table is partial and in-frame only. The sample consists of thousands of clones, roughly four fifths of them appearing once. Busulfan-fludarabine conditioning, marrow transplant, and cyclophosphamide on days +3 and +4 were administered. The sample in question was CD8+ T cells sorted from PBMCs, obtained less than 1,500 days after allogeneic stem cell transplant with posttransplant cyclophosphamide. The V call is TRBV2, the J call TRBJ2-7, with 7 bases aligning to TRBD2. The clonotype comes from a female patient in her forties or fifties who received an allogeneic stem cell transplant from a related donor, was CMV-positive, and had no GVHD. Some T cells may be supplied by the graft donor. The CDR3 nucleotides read TGTGCCAGCAGGGCAGGGACTACGCAACATTACGAGCAGTACTTC. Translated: CASRAGTTQHYEQYF.